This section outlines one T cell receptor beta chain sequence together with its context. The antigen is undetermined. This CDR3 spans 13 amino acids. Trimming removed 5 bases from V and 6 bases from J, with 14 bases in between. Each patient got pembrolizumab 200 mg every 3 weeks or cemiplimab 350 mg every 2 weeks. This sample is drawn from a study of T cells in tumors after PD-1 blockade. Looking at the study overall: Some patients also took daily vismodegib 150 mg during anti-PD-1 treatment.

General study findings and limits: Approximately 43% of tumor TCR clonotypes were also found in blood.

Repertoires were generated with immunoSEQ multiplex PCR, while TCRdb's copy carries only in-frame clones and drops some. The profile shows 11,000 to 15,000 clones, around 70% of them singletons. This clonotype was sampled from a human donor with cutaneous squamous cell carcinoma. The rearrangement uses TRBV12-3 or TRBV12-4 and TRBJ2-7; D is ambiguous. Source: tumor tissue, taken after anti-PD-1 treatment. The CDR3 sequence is CASSAGPSTEQYF. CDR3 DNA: TGTGCCAGCAGTGCCGGACCCTCGACCGAGCAGTACTTC.